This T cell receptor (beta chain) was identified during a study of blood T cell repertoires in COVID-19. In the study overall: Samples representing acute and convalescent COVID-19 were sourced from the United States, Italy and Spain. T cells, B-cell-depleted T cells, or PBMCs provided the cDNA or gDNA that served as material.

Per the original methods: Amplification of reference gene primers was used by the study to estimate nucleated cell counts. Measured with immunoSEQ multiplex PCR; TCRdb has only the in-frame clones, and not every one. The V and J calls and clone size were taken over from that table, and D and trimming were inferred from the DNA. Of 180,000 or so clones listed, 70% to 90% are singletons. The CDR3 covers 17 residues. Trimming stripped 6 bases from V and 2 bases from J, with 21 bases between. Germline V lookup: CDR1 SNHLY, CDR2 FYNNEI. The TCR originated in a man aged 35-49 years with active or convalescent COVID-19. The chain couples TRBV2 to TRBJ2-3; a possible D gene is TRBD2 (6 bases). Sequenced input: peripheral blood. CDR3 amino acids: CASSPPAGSGTTDTQYF. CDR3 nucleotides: TGTGCCAGCAGCCCCCCCGCGGGTAGCGGTACCACAGATACGCAGTATTTT.